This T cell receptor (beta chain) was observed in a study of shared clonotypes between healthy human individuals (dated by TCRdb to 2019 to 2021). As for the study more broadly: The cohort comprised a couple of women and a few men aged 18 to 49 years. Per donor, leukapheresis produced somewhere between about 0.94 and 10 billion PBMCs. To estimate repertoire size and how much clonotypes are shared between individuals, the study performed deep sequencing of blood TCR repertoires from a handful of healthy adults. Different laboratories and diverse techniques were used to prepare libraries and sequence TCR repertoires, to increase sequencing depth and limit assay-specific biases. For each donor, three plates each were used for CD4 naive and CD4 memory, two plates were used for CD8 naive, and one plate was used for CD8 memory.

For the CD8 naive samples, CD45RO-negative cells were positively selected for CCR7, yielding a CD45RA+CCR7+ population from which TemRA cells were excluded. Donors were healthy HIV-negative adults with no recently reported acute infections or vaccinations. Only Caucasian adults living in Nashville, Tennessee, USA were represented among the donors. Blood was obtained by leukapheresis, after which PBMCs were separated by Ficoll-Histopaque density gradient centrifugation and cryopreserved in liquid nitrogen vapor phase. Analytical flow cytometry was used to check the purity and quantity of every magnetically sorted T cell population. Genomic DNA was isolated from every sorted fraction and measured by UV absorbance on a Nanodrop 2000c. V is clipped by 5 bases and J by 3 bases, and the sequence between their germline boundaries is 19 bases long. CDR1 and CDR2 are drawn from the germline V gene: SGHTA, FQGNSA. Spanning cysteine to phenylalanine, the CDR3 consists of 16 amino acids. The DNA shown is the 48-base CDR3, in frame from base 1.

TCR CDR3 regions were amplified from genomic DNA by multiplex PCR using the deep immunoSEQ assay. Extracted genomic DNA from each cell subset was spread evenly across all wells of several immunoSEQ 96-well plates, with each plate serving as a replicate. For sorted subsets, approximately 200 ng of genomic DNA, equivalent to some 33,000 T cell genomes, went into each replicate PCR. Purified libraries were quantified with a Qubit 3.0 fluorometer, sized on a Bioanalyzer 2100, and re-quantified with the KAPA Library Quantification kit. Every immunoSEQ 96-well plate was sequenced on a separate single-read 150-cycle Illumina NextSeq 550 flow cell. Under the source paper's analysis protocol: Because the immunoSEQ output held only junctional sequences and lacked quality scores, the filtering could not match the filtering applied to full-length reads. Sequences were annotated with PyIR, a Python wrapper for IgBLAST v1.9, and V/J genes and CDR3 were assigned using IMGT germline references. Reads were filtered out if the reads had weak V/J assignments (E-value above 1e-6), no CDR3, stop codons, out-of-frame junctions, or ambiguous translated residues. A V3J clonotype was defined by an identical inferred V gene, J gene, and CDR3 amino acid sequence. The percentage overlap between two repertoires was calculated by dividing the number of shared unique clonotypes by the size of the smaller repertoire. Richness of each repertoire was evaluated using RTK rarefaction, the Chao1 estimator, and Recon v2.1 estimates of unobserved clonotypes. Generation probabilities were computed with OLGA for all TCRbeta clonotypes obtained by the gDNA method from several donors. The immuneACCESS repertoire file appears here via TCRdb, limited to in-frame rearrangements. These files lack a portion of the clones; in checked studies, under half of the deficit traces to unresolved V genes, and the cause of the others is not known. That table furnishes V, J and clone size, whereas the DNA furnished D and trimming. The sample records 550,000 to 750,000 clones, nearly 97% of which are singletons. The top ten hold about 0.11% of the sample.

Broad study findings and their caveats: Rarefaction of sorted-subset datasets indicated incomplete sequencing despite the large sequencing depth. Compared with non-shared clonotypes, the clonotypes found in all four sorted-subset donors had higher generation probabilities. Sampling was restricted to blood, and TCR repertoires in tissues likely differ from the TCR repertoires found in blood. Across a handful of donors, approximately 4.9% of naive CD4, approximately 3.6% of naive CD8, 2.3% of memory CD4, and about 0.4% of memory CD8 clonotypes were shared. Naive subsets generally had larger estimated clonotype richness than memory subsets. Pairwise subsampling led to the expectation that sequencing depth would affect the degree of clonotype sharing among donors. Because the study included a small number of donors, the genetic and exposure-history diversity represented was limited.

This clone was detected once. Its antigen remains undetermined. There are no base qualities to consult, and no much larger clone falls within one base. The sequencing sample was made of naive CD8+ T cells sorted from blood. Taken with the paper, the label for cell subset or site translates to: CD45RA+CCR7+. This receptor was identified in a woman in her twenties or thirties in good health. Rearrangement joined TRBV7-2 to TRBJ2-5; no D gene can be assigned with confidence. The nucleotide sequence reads TGTGCCAGCAGCGGAAACGGCGTCAGATATGAAGAGACCCAGTACTTC. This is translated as CASSGNGVRYEETQYF.